This is a list of T cell receptor beta chains from one sample in a study of cytomegalovirus exposure and HLA in healthy donors. Profiling relied on immunoSEQ multiplex PCR, and the TCRdb table lists in-frame clones only, not all of them. The table has about 170,000 clones, 76% seen once. Input material: PBMCs. The receptors shown here come from a female donor in good health and CMV-seronegative. CDR3s include the opening cysteine and the closing phenylalanine or tryptophan. D genes are given only for firm matches. The size entry is marked missing in some rows and otherwise reads once, few, many or a size class.

J gene | clone size | V gene | D gene | CDR3 DNA | CDR3 protein
TRBJ2-3 | - | TRBV4-1 | - | TGCGCCAGCAGCCAAGGGGGCTACACAGATACGCAGTATTTT | CASSQGGYTDTQYF
TRBJ2-2 | - | TRBV9 | - | TGTGCCAGCAGCGTACAGGTTAACACCGGGGAGCTGTTTTTT | CASSVQVNTGELFF
TRBJ1-2 | - | TRBV5-5 | - | TGTGCCAGCAGCTTAATGGCCAGGGATTCCTCATTTTCTAACTATGGCTACACCTTC | CASSLMARDSSFSNYGYTF
TRBJ2-7 | - | TRBV19 | TRBD1 | TGTGCCAGTAGTTTCGGGACAGGGGGTGACTACGAGCAGTACTTC | CASSFGTGGDYEQYF
TRBJ1-2 | - | TRBV28 | - | TGTGCCAGCAGTTTTAGTACAGGAGGGAACTATGGCTACACCTTC | CASSFSTGGNYGYTF
TRBJ1-1 | once | TRBV6-5 | TRBD1 | TGTGCCAGCAGTTACTCTTTTACAGGGGGCGCTGAAGCTTTCTTT | CASSYSFTGGAEAFF
TRBJ2-7 | few | TRBV7-9 | TRBD1 | TGTGCCACCTCAGCGGTCGAACCGGGACAGAAGTACGAGCAGTACTTC | CATSAVEPGQKYEQYF
TRBJ1-2 | - | TRBV30 | - | TGTGCCTGTCGGAGGGGATATGGCTACACCTTC | CACRRGYGYTF
TRBJ2-4 | - | TRBV19 | - | TGTGCCAGTAGGGCTCTAAACATTCAGTACTTC | CASRALNIQYF
TRBJ2-1 | - | TRBV7-6 | TRBD2 | TGTGCCAGCAGCTCGTGGACTAGCGGGGGCTACAATGAGCAGTTCTTC | CASSSWTSGGYNEQFF
TRBJ1-4 | - | TRBV23-1 | TRBD1 | TGCGCCAGCAGACGCGGGACAGGGAGTGAAAAACTGTTTTTT | CASRRGTGSEKLFF
TRBJ1-1 | - | TRBV4-1 | TRBD1 | TGCGCCAGCAGCCGAGGTCTAATACGGACAGGGGGCACTGAAGCTTTCTTT | CASSRGLIRTGGTEAFF
TRBJ1-1 | - | TRBV2 | TRBD1 | TGTGCCAGCAGTGCGGGACAGCAGACTAGTGAAGCTTTCTTT | CASSAGQQTSEAFF
TRBJ2-1 | - | TRBV2 | TRBD2 | TGTGCCAGGGGACTAGCGGGGGGTAATGAGCAGTTCTTC | CARGLAGGNEQFF